The present TCR beta chain was sequenced within a study of blood T cell repertoires in COVID-19. Study-wide context: Sites across the United States, Italy and Spain contributed samples from acute and convalescent COVID-19. From T cells, B-cell-depleted T cells, or PBMCs came the material, which was cDNA or gDNA.

In the authors' workflow: The authors estimated nucleated cell counts from reference gene primer amplification. The data were produced by immunoSEQ multiplex PCR, yet TCRdb's version contains in-frame clones alone and is incomplete. The V and J calls and clone size come from that table; D and trimming were worked out from the DNA. The data hold under 200,000 clones, with about 86% observed a single time. Trimming stripped 0 bases from V and 6 bases from J, with 8 bases between. Looked up from germline, CDR1 is LNHNV and CDR2 is YYDKDF (reference sequence). This CDR3 has 14 residues. Sample: peripheral blood. V gene TRBV15 combines with J gene TRBJ2-2; tentatively, D is TRBD1 (5 bases). This sequence was found in a man aged 45 to 65 with active or convalescent COVID-19. This chain's CDR3 is CATSREKGAGELFF. The CDR3 nucleotides read TGTGCCACCAGCAGAGAGAAAGGGGCCGGGGAGCTGTTTTTT.